This TCR beta chain was found in a study of OX40 agonist ivuxolimab in advanced cancers. Study in general: Dose-escalation patients had hepatocellular carcinoma, melanoma, renal cell or head and neck cancer. Checkpoint inhibitors had been given previously to 35% to 50% of patients.

Study results and limitations: At doses 0.1 to 3.0 mg/kg, CD4+ and CD8+ clones expanded.

The CDR3 is 13 residues long. Trimming stripped 3 bases from V and 3 bases from J, with 8 bases between. Germline CDR1 is MNHNS and CDR2 is SASEGT. Concerning this clone itself: The antigen is not known.

The protocol was immunoSEQ multiplex PCR, while the TCRdb copy is restricted to in-frame clones and leaves out a portion. The repertoire consists of around 53,000 clones, with 85% to 90% occurring once and the leading ten covering around 6.9%. The clonotype originates from an adult with an advanced solid tumor such as melanoma, head and neck, liver or kidney cancer. V gene TRBV6-1 combines with J gene TRBJ1-2, with D tentatively TRBD1 (5 bases). The input for sequencing was CD4+ or CD8+ T cells sorted from blood, taken in a trial of the OX40 agonist ivuxolimab. The CDR3 region has the DNA TGTGCCAGCAGTGAGTGGGGGGACTATGGCTACACCTTC. Its protein product is CASSEWGDYGYTF.